The clone carrying this TCR beta chain was detected ten times or more. Quantitative 5'-RACE with molecular barcodes produced the TCR beta libraries. TCRdb analysed the 5' RACE reads with MiXCR anew, one entry per CDR3 protein. In the table there are about 240,000 distinct CDR3 sequences, 9.5% to 12% of which are singletons. This entry belongs to a study of CD8 T cells in ankylosing spondylitis. Sequences were obtained from blood, either unsorted or a sorted T cell fraction (not recorded which). This sequence was found in a male donor with ankylosing spondylitis or in good health (not recorded which).

The CDR3, as DNA: TGCGCCAGCAGCCAAGAGGGGGTAGGGGATGGCTACACCTTC. Protein product: CASSQEGVGDGYTF. The rearrangement links TRBV4-1 to TRBJ1-2; tentative D call: TRBD1 (5 bases). From germline, CDR1 is MGHRA and CDR2 YSYEKL. CDR3 length: 14 residues. V lost 0 bases and J lost 6, with 11 bases in between.